A selection of T cell receptor beta chains follows, all from one sample in a study of blood T cell repertoires in COVID-19. The method was immunoSEQ multiplex PCR; TCRdb's version includes in-frame clones alone and lacks a portion of them. The profile shows 75,000 to 100,000 clones, less than 85% of them singletons. The sample taken for sequencing was peripheral blood. These receptors came from a human donor in a cohort sampled during active COVID-19. CDR3s include the opening cysteine and the closing phenylalanine or tryptophan. The D gene is left open where the match is weak. Clone size is shown for a subset of rows, as once, few, many or a class of expanded clone.

len	v_gene	d_gene	j_gene	abundance	CDR3aa	CDR3nt
16	TRBV3-1/TRBV3-2	.	TRBJ2-7	.	CASSQDAAWSSYEQYF	TGTGCCAGCAGCCAAGACGCAGCTTGGAGCTCCTACGAGCAGTACTTC
14	TRBV10-2	.	TRBJ2-3	.	CASSVRQLGDTQYF	TGCGCCAGCAGCGTCCGGCAGCTAGGAGATACGCAGTATTTT
20	TRBV30	.	TRBJ1-4	once	CAWRSQIEQGESSTNEKLFF	TGTGCCTGGCGTTCCCAGATCGAACAGGGTGAGTCTTCAACTAATGAAAAACTGTTTTTT
13	TRBV3-1/TRBV3-2	.	TRBJ2-1	.	CASSYSGENEQFF	TGTGCCAGCAGCTATTCAGGGGAGAATGAGCAGTTCTTC
16	TRBV7-2	.	TRBJ1-5	.	CASSSLGREVGQPQHF	TGTGCCAGCAGCTCCCTCGGGAGAGAGGTCGGTCAGCCCCAGCATTTT
15	TRBV6-5	TRBD2	TRBJ2-3	.	CAGASWTSGRDTQYF	TGTGCCGGCGCCTCCTGGACTAGCGGGAGAGATACGCAGTATTTT
15	TRBV30	TRBD1	TRBJ1-1	.	CAWSVPGQGNTEAFF	TGTGCCTGGAGTGTACCGGGACAGGGAAACACTGAAGCTTTCTTT
15	TRBV6-5	TRBD1	TRBJ1-5	.	CASSISGTGDQPQHF	TGTGCCAGCAGTATCTCCGGGACAGGGGATCAGCCCCAGCATTTT
16	TRBV3-1/TRBV3-2	TRBD1	TRBJ1-4	.	CASRGQGTPTNEKLFF	TGTGCCAGCAGGGGACAGGGGACCCCAACTAATGAAAAACTGTTTTTT
16	TRBV28	.	TRBJ1-5	once	CASSLSGGISNQPQHF	TGTGCCAGCAGTTTATCCGGAGGGATTAGCAATCAGCCCCAGCATTTT
14	TRBV2	TRBD1	TRBJ1-1	.	CASRRDRGGTEAFF	TGTGCCAGCAGGAGGGACAGGGGAGGCACTGAAGCTTTCTTT
14	TRBV29-1	.	TRBJ1-1	.	CSGGAQGQNTEAFF	TGCAGCGGTGGTGCCCAGGGCCAGAACACTGAAGCTTTCTTT
15	TRBV15	TRBD1	TRBJ1-1	.	CATSRRTGAATEAFF	TGTGCCACCAGCAGAAGGACAGGGGCGGCGACTGAAGCTTTCTTT
13	TRBV27	TRBD1	TRBJ1-6	few	CASGQVGDSPLHF	TGTGCCAGCGGACAGGTAGGGGATTCACCCCTCCACTTT
12	TRBV2	.	TRBJ1-1	once	CASNSRNTEAFF	TGTGCCAGCAATTCTAGAAACACTGAAGCTTTCTTT
15	TRBV7-2	.	TRBJ2-2	.	CASSLRSRAAGELFF	TGTGCCAGCAGCTTAAGGAGCAGGGCGGCCGGGGAGCTGTTTTTT
19	TRBV18	TRBD2	TRBJ2-5	few	CASSPQENRASGIGETQYF	TGTGCCAGCTCACCACAAGAAAATCGCGCTAGCGGGATTGGAGAGACCCAGTACTTC
14	TRBV19	.	TRBJ2-7	.	CASSSAPGDREQYF	TGTGCCAGTAGCTCGGCCCCAGGGGACCGCGAGCAGTACTTC
14	TRBV6-5	.	TRBJ1-5	.	CASRKENSNQPQHF	TGTGCCAGCAGAAAGGAGAATAGCAATCAGCCCCAGCATTTT
15	TRBV28	TRBD1	TRBJ1-1	once	CASSSGTAANTEAFF	TGTGCCAGCAGTTCCGGGACAGCTGCGAACACTGAAGCTTTCTTT
18	TRBV15	TRBD1	TRBJ2-1	.	CATSRAPATDRGRFEQFF	TGTGCCACCAGCAGAGCCCCGGCGACGGACAGGGGGCGATTTGAGCAGTTCTTC
14	TRBV28	.	TRBJ2-2	.	CASNPGQNTGELFF	TGTGCCAGCAATCCGGGACAGAACACCGGGGAGCTGTTTTTT
13	TRBV7-2	.	TRBJ1-1	once	CASSFDRSGEAFF	TGTGCCAGCAGCTTCGACAGGTCGGGTGAAGCTTTCTTT
12	TRBV7-2	TRBD2	TRBJ2-1	many	CASSFSGGGQFF	TGTGCCAGCAGCTTTAGCGGGGGAGGGCAGTTCTTC
13	TRBV10-3	TRBD1	TRBJ1-5	.	CASRGQGNQPQHF	TGTGCCAGCCGAGGACAGGGGAATCAGCCCCAGCATTTT
17	TRBV28	TRBD2	TRBJ2-2	few	CASSPWVSGRGTGELFF	TGTGCCAGCAGCCCATGGGTCAGCGGGAGGGGGACCGGGGAGCTGTTTTTT
15	TRBV28	.	TRBJ1-4	once	CASSLLTIAGEKLFF	TGTGCCAGCAGTTTACTGACTATCGCCGGAGAAAAACTGTTTTTT
12	TRBV11-2	.	TRBJ1-1	.	CASSLESTEAFF	TGTGCCAGCAGCTTAGAGAGCACTGAAGCTTTCTTT
13	TRBV30	.	TRBJ1-2	once	CAWSPRTVYGYTF	TGTGCCTGGAGTCCACGGACAGTGTATGGCTACACCTTC
19	TRBV5-1	TRBD1	TRBJ1-6	once	CASSLGRDRGSSYNSPLHF	TGCGCCAGCAGCTTGGGCCGGGACAGGGGGAGCTCCTATAATTCACCCCTCCACTTT
13	TRBV2	.	TRBJ1-1	.	CASIERVNTEAFF	TGTGCCAGCATCGAACGGGTGAACACTGAAGCTTTCTTT
17	TRBV11-3	TRBD1	TRBJ2-2	few	CASSVRQGAFGTGELFF	TGTGCCAGCAGCGTAAGACAGGGGGCCTTTGGCACCGGGGAGCTGTTTTTT
16	TRBV7-9	TRBD1	TRBJ1-4	.	CASSSRVGTGTEKLFF	TGTGCCAGCAGCTCACGGGTTGGGACAGGGACAGAAAAACTGTTTTTT
13	TRBV7-3	TRBD1	TRBJ1-1	.	CASSSQGYNEAFF	TGTGCCAGCAGCTCACAGGGGTATAATGAAGCTTTCTTT
17	TRBV11-3	.	TRBJ2-3	.	CASSLSVGPESTDTQYF	TGTGCCAGCAGCTTAAGTGTGGGGCCGGAGAGCACAGATACGCAGTATTTT